This TCR beta chain was identified during a study of post-analysis software for immune sequencing data. Study at large: Progressive-relapsing, secondary progressive and relapsing-remitting multiple sclerosis were among the disease courses included.

Study-wide points: Patients with multiple sclerosis recorded significantly lower normalized Chao1 diversity than controls, the study found. Among roughly 5 TRBV segments more frequent in patients than controls were TRBV5-6, TRBV5-1 and TRBV20-1. Strong co-clustering by F measure linked samples that shared a preparation batch.

The CDR3 consists of 13 residues. Germline lookup yields CDR1 SQVTM and CDR2 ANQGSEA. Worth noting for this clonotype: What it binds is not known.

Every TCR beta cDNA library bore unique molecular identifiers. T cells numbering roughly 0.95 to 11 million gave rise to roughly 0.5 million cDNA molecules. From the PCR reads, TCRdb called clonotypes with MiXCR, one entry per CDR3 protein. The sample has about 620,000 distinct CDR3 sequences, 44% seen once. The V call is TRBV29-1, the J call TRBJ2-5; a possible D gene is TRBD2 (7 bases). With the DNA end fitting TRBJ2-7 better, the J assignment may be wrong. Sample: blood. The sequence came from a girl aged 5 to 17 with multiple sclerosis. In DNA, the CDR3 is TGCAGCGTTAGGGGGAGGGCCGTCCACGAGCAGTACTTC. Amino acid sequence: CSVRGRAVHEQYF.